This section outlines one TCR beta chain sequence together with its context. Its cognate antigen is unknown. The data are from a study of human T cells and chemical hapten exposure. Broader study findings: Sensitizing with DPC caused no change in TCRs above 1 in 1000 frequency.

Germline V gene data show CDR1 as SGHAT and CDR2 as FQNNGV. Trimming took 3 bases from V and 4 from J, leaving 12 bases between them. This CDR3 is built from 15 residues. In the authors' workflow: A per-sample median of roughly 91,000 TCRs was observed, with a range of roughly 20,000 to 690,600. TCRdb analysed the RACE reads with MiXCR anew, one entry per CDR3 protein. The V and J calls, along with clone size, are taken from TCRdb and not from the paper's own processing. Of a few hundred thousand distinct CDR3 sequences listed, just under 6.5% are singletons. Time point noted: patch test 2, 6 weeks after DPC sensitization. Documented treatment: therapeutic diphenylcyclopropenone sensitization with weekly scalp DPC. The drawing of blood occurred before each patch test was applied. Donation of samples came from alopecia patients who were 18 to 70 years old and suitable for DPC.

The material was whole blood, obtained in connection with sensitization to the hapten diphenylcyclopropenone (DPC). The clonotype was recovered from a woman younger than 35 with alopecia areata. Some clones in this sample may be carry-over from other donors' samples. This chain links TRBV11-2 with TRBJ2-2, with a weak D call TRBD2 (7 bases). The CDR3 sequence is CASSFSGGVTGELFF. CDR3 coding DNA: TGTGCCAGCAGCTTTTCGGGGGGCGTCACCGGGGAGCTGTTTTTT. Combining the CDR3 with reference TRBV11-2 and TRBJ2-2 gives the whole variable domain EAGVAQSPRYKIIEKRQSVAFWCNPISGHATLYWYQQILGQGPKLLIQFQNNGVVDDSQLPKDRFSAERLKGVDSTLKIQPAKLEDSAVYLCASSFSGGVTGELFFGEGSRLTVL.